The 10 T cell receptor beta chains listed next were all sequenced from one sample in a study of blood T cell repertoires in COVID-19. Sequencing used immunoSEQ multiplex PCR; TCRdb keeps in-frame clones, though not all of them. The repertoire holds about 170,000 clones, with about four fifths as singletons. Sequencing was carried out using peripheral blood. These receptors all stem from an elderly woman with acute or convalescent COVID-19.

This clone showed up just a few times. V gene TRBV9 combines with J gene TRBJ2-2; 8 bases map to TRBD2. Germline V CDR1 and CDR2: SGDLS, YYNGEE. Losses at the gene ends were 5 bases for V and 3 bases for J; bases not matched to a gene: 3. The CDR3 is 14 amino acids. The CDR3 loop is CASRPLADTGELFF. Written as DNA, the CDR3 is TGTGCCAGCAGACCACTAGCGGACACCGGGGAGCTGTTTTTT.

The V gene is TRBV5-6, the J gene TRBJ2-7, with D unclear. Germline CDR1 SGHDT, CDR2 YYEEEE. The V end was cut by 2 bases, the J end by 3 bases, with 9 bases between. CDR3 size: 13 residues. CDR3 sequence: CASSLSVHYEQYF. CDR3 in DNA: TGTGCCAGCAGCTTATCAGTGCACTACGAGCAGTACTTC.

The chain uses TRBV29-1 and TRBJ1-1; the D is unclear. Germline lookup yields CDR1 SQVTM and CDR2 ANQGSEA. Trimming took 1 base from V and 7 from J, leaving 10 bases between them. This CDR3 has 12 residues. CDR3 sequence: CSVEAVGDEAFF. The CDR3 nucleotides read TGCAGCGTTGAAGCGGTGGGCGATGAAGCTTTCTTT. The variable domain in full, with the rest retrieved from reference TRBV29-1 and TRBJ1-1, is SAVISQKPSRDICQRGTSLTIQCQVDSQVTMMFWYRQQPGQSLTLIATANQGSEATYESGFVIDKFPISRPNLTFSTLTVSNMSPEDSSIYLCSVEAVGDEAFFGQGTRLTVV.

V is TRBV6-1 and J is TRBJ1-5; the D gene is possibly TRBD1 (6 bases). CDR3 length: 14 residues. The germline V and J ends were trimmed by 2 bases and 7 bases, with 12 bases remaining between them. Germline CDR1 and CDR2: MNHNS and SASEGT. CDR3 DNA: TGTGCCAGCAGTGAAAACAGGGTAAGGCAGCCCCAGCATTTT. It encodes CASSENRVRQPQHF.

J is TRBJ2-1 and V is TRBV5-1, with 10 bases fitting TRBD1. J was trimmed by 2 bases and V by 5 bases; bases with no gene match: 4. The CDR3 has 15 residues. The germline V gene has CDR1 SGHRS and CDR2 YFSETQ. CDR3 sequence reads: CASRAGTGAYNEQFF. In DNA, the CDR3 is TGCGCCAGCAGGGCCGGGACAGGGGCCTACAATGAGCAGTTCTTC.

In this sample, this clone turned up a few times. The chain uses TRBV6-5 and TRBJ2-4; D is possibly TRBD1 (5 bases). Trimming removed 6 bases at V and 7 bases at J, with 19 bases between. This CDR3 is 15 amino acids long. Germline V gives CDR1 MNHEY, CDR2 SVGAGI. This CDR3 is CASRAGNLLGNIQYF. The DNA of the CDR3 is TGTGCCAGCAGAGCAGGGAATTTGTTGGGGAACATTCAGTACTTC.

This clone is categorized as large. The genes are TRBV5-1 and TRBJ1-4, with 8 bases fitting TRBD1. Germline V lookup: CDR1 SGHRS, CDR2 YFSETQ. This CDR3 is 16 amino acids long. V lost 4 bases to trimming and J lost 7 bases; unmatched junction nucleotides: 12. The CDR3, as DNA: TGCGCCAGCAGCGCCGGGACAGGCGGGCCCTCTGAAAAACTGTTTTTT. Protein: CASSAGTGGPSEKLFF.

This sequence joins TRBV6-4 and TRBJ1-5, with a weak D call TRBD1 (6 bases). Trimming stripped 5 bases from V and 3 bases from J, with 8 bases between. CDR1 MRHNA and CDR2 SNTAGT come from the germline V gene. The CDR3 extends over 13 amino acids. Written as DNA, the CDR3 is TGTGCCAGCAGTTACAGGGTCAATCAGCCCCAGCATTTT. Protein sequence: CASSYRVNQPQHF.

The chain carries TRBV21-1 and TRBJ2-7; the table assigns TRBD1, which was not confirmed against the DNA. TRBV21-1 is reported as a pseudogene. CDR3 size: 15 residues. In DNA form, the CDR3 reads TGTGCCAGCAGCCCCCGACAGGGCCACTCCTACGAGCAGTACTTC. The encoded protein is CASSPRQGHSYEQYF.

This clone has a single count. V gene TRBV10-3 combines with J gene TRBJ2-1, with 7 bases identical to TRBD2. The CDR3 totals 15 residues. In germline, CDR1 is ENHRY, CDR2 SYGVKD. The ends lost 4 bases at V and 4 bases at J; junction bases unmatched: 7. DNA for the CDR3: TGTGCCATCAGTGTGGGCGGGGGACCATACAATGAGCAGTTCTTC. Translated: CAISVGGGPYNEQFF.